The 13 T cell receptor beta chains below all came from one sample that was sequenced in a study of Graves' ophthalmopathy and Graves' hyperthyroidism. Investigators amplified TCR beta CDR3 regions from RNA transcripts. In the first round, RT-PCR was carried out with HTBI primers, and a multiplex PCR formed the second round. TCRdb reprocessed the multiplex PCR reads via MiXCR and lists one record per CDR3 protein. Of about 220,000 distinct CDR3 sequences listed, roughly 21% were seen once; the top ten hold approximately 39%. Sequences were obtained from peripheral blood. The receptor source for this set is a woman between 50 and 59 years old with Graves' ophthalmopathy.

This clonotype was picked up a small number of times. Here the CDR3 reads CASTRSGSAIQYF. The CDR3 nucleotides read TGTGCCAGCACCCGGAGCGGAAGCGCCATTCAGTACTTC. V usage is TRBV6-5 and J usage is TRBJ2-4; tentative D call: TRBD2 (5 bases). Germline V gene lookup returns CDR1 MNHEY and CDR2 SVGAGI. Trimming shortened V by 7 bases and J by 9 bases, and 16 bases separated the two germline ends. CDR3 length: 13 residues.

The chain joins TRBV4-2 to TRBJ2-7, with D possibly being TRBD1 (6 bases). This CDR3 comprises 13 residues. Germline CDR1 reads LGHNA; CDR2 reads YNFKEQ. Between the trimmed V and J ends, which lost 2 bases and 4 bases, there was a span of 9 bases. In DNA form, the CDR3 reads TGTGCCAGCAGCCAAAGGACAGCATACGAGCAGTACTTC. It yields the protein CASSQRTAYEQYF.

The chain uses TRBV12-3 or TRBV12-4 and TRBJ1-2, with 9 positions matching TRBD1. The CDR3 runs 14 residues. The V gene end was trimmed by 3 bases and the J gene end by 4 bases; junction bases not matched to a gene: 3. The CDR3 reads CASSFTGGSYGYTF. The DNA for the CDR3 is TGTGCCAGCAGTTTCACAGGGGGCAGCTATGGCTACACCTTC.

This clonotype has ten or more counts. V and J are TRBV18 and TRBJ2-5; TRBD1 aligns across 7 bases. The CDR3 is made up of 16 amino acids. The V gene's germline CDR1 is KGHSH and CDR2 LQKENI. After removal of 0 bases from V and 1 base from J, the junction contained 5 bases not matched to a gene. The CDR3 coding sequence is TGTGCCAGCTCACCACCCTCTTGGGACAGCCAAGAGACCCAGTACTTC. Translated: CASSPPSWDSQETQYF. Variable domain in full (rest from reference TRBV18 and TRBJ2-5): NAGVMQNPRHLVRRRGQEARLRCSPMKGHSHVYWYRQLPEEGLKFMVYLQKENIIDESGMPKERFSAEFPKEGPSILRIQQVVRGDSAAYFCASSPPSWDSQETQYFGPGTRLLVL.

This clonotype has a count of ten or more. The chain has TRBV7-3 and TRBJ2-7, with TRBD1 matching over 7 bases. CDR1 and CDR2 from the germline V gene are SGHTA and FQGTGA. CDR3 length equals 14 residues. The trim removed 1 base at V and 5 bases at J, leaving 5 bases unmatched. The CDR3 bases are TGTGCCAGCAGCTTAATGGCAGGGGGAAACGAGCAGTACTTC. This translates into CASSLMAGGNEQYF.

The rearrangement joins TRBV27 to TRBJ1-1; D is unclear. V lost 0 bases, J lost 0 bases, and 11 bases lay in between. The CDR3 has 16 amino acids. The V gene's germline CDR1 is MNHEY and CDR2 SMNVEV (reference sequence). In DNA, the CDR3 is TGTGCCAGCAGTTTATCGTACAACCAGATGAACACTGAAGCTTTCTTT. The encoded protein is CASSLSYNQMNTEAFF.

V gene TRBV6-1 combines with J gene TRBJ2-7; tentative D call: TRBD1 (6 bases). The CDR3 runs 16 residues. The V end was cut by 6 bases, the J end by 0 bases, with 18 bases between. From germline, CDR1 is MNHNS and CDR2 SASEGT. CDR3 coding DNA: TGTGCCAGCAGCCCCGATTGGCAGGGGAGCTCCTACGAGCAGTACTTC. Protein sequence: CASSPDWQGSSYEQYF.

At least ten counts were recorded for this clonotype. The chain employs TRBV15 and TRBJ2-5, with D maybe TRBD1 (7 bases). V dropped 5 bases and J dropped 2 bases, with 15 bases sitting between them. CDR1 is LNHNV, CDR2 YYDKDF, per germline (reference sequence). The CDR3 is 15 residues long. The CDR3 DNA reads TGTGCCACCAGCCAAGGAGGGACAGTACAAGAGACCCAGTACTTC. Its protein is CATSQGGTVQETQYF.

This clonotype showed up many times. The CDR3 DNA is TGTGCCAGCAGTTCGGGCGGGAAAATGCAGTACTTC. Translation gives CASSSGGKMQYF. The gene calls are TRBV7-3 and TRBJ2-7; possibly TRBD2 for D (6 bases). With 6 bases removed from V and 9 bases from J, the gap between germline ends came to 15 bases. CDR3 size: 12 residues. Germline V gene lookup returns CDR1 SGHTA and CDR2 FQGTGA. The variable domain in full, with the rest retrieved from reference TRBV7-3 and TRBJ2-7, is GAGVSQTPSNKVTEKGKYVELRCDPISGHTALYWYRQSLGQGPEFLIYFQGTGAADDSGLPNDRFFAVRPEGSVSTLKIQRTERGDSAVYLCASSSGGKMQYFGPGTRLTVT.

In this sample, this clonotype turned up a few times. The V and J genes are TRBV2 and TRBJ2-5, with 13 nucleotides matching TRBD2. Germline CDR1 and CDR2: SNHLY and FYNNEI. CDR3 length: 17 residues. With V trimmed by 6 bases and J by 3 bases, 10 bases remained unmatched. The CDR3 DNA reads TGTGCCAGCAGCGACACTAGCGGGAGGGCCATTGAAGAGACCCAGTACTTC. Protein sequence: CASSDTSGRAIEETQYF.

This clonotype was seen at least ten times. The rearrangement joins TRBV6-1 to TRBJ2-7; TRBD1 might be the D (6 bases). CDR1 is MNHNS, CDR2 SASEGT, per germline. The length of the CDR3 is 15 residues. V was trimmed by 5 bases and J by 3 bases, leaving 17 bases between them. CDR3 sequence: CASSQRGQQSYEQYF. The CDR3 region has the DNA TGTGCCAGCAGTCAGCGCGGACAGCAAAGCTACGAGCAGTACTTC.

Many counts were recorded for this clonotype. The chain combines TRBV12-3 or TRBV12-4 with TRBJ1-6; D gene unclear. With 3 bases removed from V and 6 bases from J, the gap between germline ends came to 9 bases. The CDR3 sequence is 14 residues long. CDR3 sequence (DNA): TGTGCCAGCAGTTTCTCACTCAGTAATTCACCCCTCCACTTT. It codes for CASSFSLSNSPLHF.

This clonotype has at least ten counts. V usage is TRBV11-2 and J usage is TRBJ2-7; 10 positions match TRBD2. V was pared by 3 bases and J by 7 bases, with 12 bases of the junction left unmatched. The CDR3 is 16 amino acids. Germline CDR1 and CDR2: SGHAT and FQNNGV. CDR3 region: CASSLDVRAGGYEQYF. In DNA form, the CDR3 reads TGTGCCAGCAGCTTGGATGTTCGAGCGGGAGGGTATGAGCAGTACTTC.